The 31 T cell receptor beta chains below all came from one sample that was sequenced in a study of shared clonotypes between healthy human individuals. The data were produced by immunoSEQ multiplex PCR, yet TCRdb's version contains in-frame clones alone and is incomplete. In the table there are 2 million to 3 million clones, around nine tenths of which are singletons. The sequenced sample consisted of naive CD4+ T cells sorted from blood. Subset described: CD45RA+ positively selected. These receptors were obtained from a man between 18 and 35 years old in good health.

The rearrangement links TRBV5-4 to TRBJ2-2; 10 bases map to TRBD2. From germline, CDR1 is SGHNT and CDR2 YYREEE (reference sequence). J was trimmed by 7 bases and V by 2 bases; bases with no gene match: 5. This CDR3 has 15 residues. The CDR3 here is CASSFSGRAVGELFF. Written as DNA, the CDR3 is TGTGCCAGCAGCTTCAGCGGGAGGGCCGTCGGGGAGCTGTTTTTT.

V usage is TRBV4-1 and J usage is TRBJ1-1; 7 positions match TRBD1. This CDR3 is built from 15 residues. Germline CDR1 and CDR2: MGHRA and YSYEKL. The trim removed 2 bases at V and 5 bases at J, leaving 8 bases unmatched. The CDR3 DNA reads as TGCGCCAGCAGCCAATCGGACAGGTCAGGGACTGAAGCTTTCTTT. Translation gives CASSQSDRSGTEAFF.

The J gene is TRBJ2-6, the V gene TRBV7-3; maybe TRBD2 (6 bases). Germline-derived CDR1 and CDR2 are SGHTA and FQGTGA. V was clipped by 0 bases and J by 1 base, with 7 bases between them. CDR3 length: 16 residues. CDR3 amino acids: CASSLTGGSGANVLTF. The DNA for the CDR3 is TGTGCCAGCAGCTTAACCGGGGGTTCTGGGGCCAACGTCCTGACTTTC.

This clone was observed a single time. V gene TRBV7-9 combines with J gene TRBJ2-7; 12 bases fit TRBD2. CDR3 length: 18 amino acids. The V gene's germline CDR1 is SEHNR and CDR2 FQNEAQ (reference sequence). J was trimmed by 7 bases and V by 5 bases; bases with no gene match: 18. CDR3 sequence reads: CASSRGVASGGAGYEQYF. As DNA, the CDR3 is TGTGCCAGCAGCCGTGGCGTCGCTAGCGGGGGGGCTGGTTATGAGCAGTACTTC.

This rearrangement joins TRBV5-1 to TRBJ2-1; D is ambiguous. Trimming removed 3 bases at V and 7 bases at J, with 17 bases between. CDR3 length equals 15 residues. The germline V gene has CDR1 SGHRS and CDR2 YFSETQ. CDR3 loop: CASSSDLLRINEQFF. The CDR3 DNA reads TGCGCCAGCAGCTCGGACCTCCTTCGAATAAATGAGCAGTTCTTC.

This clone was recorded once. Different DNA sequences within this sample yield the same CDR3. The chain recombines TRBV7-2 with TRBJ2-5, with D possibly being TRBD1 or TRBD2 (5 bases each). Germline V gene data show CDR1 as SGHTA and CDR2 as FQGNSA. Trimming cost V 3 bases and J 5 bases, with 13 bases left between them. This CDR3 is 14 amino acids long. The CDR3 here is CASSFARGGETQYF. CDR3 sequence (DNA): TGTGCCAGCAGCTTTGCGAGGGGTGGGGAGACCCAGTACTTC.

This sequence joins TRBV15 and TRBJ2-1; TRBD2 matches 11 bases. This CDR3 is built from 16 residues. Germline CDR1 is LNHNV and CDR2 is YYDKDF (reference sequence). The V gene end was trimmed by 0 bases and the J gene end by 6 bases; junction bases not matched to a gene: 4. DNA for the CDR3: TGTGCCACCAGCAGAGAACTAGCGGGAGTTGTCAATGAGCAGTTCTTC. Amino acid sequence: CATSRELAGVVNEQFF.

CDR3 coding DNA: TGTGCCAGTAGTCGCAGGGCCTTGGAGACCCAGTACTTC. It is translated as CASSRRALETQYF. V is TRBV19 and J is TRBJ2-5, with a possible D match to TRBD1 (5 bases). The V gene lost 5 bases and the J gene lost 5 bases, with 12 bases spanning the gap. This CDR3 is 13 amino acids long. Germline V gene lookup returns CDR1 LNHDA and CDR2 SQIVND (reference sequence).

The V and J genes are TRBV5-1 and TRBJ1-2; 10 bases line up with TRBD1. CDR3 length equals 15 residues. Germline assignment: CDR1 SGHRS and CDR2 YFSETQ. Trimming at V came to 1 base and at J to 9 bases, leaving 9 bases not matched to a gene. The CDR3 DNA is TGCGCCAGCAGCTTGCCGACAGGGGGCGCAGGGAGCTACACCTTC. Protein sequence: CASSLPTGGAGSYTF. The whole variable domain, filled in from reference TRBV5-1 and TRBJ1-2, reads KAGVTQTPRYLIKTRGQQVTLSCSPISGHRSVSWYQQTPGQGLQFLFEYFSETQRNKGNFPGRFSGRQFSNSRSEMNVSTLELGDSALYLCASSLPTGGAGSYTFGSGTRLTVV.

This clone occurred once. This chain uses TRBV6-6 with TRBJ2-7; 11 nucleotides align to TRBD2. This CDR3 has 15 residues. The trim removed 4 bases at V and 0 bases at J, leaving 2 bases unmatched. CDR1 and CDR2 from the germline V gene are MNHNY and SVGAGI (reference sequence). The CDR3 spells CASSSSGGLSYEQYF. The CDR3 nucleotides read TGTGCCAGCAGTTCTAGCGGGGGGCTCTCCTACGAGCAGTACTTC.

The CDR3 region has the DNA TGTGCCAGCAGCGTAGTGGACACCCCGAACACTGAAGCTTTCTTT. This sequence encodes CASSVVDTPNTEAFF. The chain links TRBV9 to TRBJ1-1, with D maybe TRBD1 (5 bases). CDR3 size: 15 residues. V lost 0 bases to trimming and J lost 1 base, with 10 bases between them. CDR1 and CDR2 (germline): SGDLS, YYNGEE.

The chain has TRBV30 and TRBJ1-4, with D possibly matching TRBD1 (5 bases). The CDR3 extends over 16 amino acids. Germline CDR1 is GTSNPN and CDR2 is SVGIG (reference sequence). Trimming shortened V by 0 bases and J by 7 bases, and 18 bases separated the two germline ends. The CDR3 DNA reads TGTGCCTGGAGTGTAGGTGGTGCAGGGTTTCTTGAAAAACTGTTTTTT. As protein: CAWSVGGAGFLEKLFF.

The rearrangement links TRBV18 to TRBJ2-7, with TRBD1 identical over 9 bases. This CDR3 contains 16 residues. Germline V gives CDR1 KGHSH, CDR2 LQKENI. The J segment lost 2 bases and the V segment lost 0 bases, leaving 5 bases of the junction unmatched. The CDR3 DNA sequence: TGTGCCAGCTCACCACCGAACACAGGGGGCACCTACGAGCAGTACTTC. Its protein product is CASSPPNTGGTYEQYF.

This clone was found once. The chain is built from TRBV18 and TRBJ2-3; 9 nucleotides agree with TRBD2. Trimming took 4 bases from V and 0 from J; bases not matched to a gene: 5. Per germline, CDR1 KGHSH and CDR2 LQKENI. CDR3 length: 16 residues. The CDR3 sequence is CASSQTSGISTDTQYF. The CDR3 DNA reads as TGTGCCAGCTCACAGACTAGCGGAATTAGCACAGATACGCAGTATTTT.

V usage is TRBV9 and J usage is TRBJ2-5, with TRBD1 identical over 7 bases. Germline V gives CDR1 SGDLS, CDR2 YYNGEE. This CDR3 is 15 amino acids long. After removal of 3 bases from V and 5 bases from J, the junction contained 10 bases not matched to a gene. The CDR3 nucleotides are TGTGCCAGCAGCGCCCACAGGGGTGCGCAGGAGACCCAGTACTTC. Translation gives CASSAHRGAQETQYF.

Here the CDR3 DNA reads TGTGCCAGCAGCGTAGAGGGACAGGGCGCCCCCTACGAGCAGTACTTC. Amino acids: CASSVEGQGAPYEQYF. The chain has TRBV9 and TRBJ2-7; TRBD1 agrees at 9 bases. This CDR3 comprises 16 residues. J was trimmed by 2 bases and V by 0 bases; bases with no gene match: 6. Germline V gene data show CDR1 as SGDLS and CDR2 as YYNGEE.

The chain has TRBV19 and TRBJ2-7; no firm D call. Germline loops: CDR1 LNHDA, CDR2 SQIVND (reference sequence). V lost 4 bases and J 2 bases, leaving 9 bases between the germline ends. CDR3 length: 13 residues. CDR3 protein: CASSNTVPYEQYF. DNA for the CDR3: TGTGCCAGTAGTAATACGGTCCCCTACGAGCAGTACTTC.

CDR3 loop: CASSEITDTQYF. The CDR3 DNA follows: TGCGCCAGCAGTGAGATCACAGATACGCAGTATTTT. V is TRBV10-2 and J is TRBJ2-3; D gene unclear. Germline loops: CDR1 WSHSY, CDR2 SAAADI. The germline V and J ends were trimmed by 2 bases and 2 bases, with 2 bases remaining between them. The CDR3 sequence is 12 residues long.

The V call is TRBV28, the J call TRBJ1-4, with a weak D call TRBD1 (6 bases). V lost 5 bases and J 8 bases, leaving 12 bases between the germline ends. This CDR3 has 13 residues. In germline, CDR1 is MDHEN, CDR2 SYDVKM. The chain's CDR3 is CASSQGKIEKLFF. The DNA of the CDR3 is TGTGCCAGCAGTCAGGGGAAAATCGAAAAACTGTTTTTT. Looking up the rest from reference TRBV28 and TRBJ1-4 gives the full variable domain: DVKVTQSSRYLVKRTGEKVFLECVQDMDHENMFWYRQDPGLGLRLIYFSYDVKMKEKGDIPEGYSVSREKKERFSLILESASTNQTSMYLCASSQGKIEKLFFGSGTQLSVL.

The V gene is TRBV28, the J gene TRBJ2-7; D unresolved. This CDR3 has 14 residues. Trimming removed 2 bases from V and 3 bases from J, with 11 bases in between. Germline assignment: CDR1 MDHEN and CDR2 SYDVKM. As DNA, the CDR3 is TGTGCCAGCAGTTTACCCCACAGAGGCTACGAGCAGTACTTC. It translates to CASSLPHRGYEQYF.

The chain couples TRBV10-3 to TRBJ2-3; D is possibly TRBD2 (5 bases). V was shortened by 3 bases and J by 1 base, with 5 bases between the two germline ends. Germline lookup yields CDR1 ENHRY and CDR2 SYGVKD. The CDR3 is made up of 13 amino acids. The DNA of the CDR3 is TGTGCCATCAGTGATAGCGGCACAGATACGCAGTATTTT. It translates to CAISDSGTDTQYF.

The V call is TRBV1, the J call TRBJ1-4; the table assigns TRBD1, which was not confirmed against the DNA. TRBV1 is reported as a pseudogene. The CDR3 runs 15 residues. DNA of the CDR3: TGCACCAGCAGCCAACCGGACAGGGCAGGTGAAAAACTGTTTTTT. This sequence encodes CTSSQPDRAGEKLFF.

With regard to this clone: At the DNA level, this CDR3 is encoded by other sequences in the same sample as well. Here the CDR3 reads CASSQAETQYF. The CDR3 coding sequence is TGCGCCAGCAGCCAAGCAGAGACCCAGTACTTC. V usage is TRBV4-1 and J usage is TRBJ2-5; D remains ambiguous. V was shortened by 1 base and J by 4 bases, with 1 base between the two germline ends. The germline V gene has CDR1 MGHRA and CDR2 YSYEKL. The CDR3 sequence is 11 residues long.

Here the CDR3 DNA reads TGTGCCAGCCACTACAGGGCTCCCCCTCAGCCCCAGCATTTT. Translated, it gives CASHYRAPPQPQHF. The J gene is TRBJ1-5, the V gene TRBV28; possibly TRBD1 for D (6 bases). The germline V gene encodes CDR1 MDHEN and CDR2 SYDVKM. This CDR3 is 14 amino acids long. Trimming removed 8 bases at V and 6 bases at J, with 17 bases between.

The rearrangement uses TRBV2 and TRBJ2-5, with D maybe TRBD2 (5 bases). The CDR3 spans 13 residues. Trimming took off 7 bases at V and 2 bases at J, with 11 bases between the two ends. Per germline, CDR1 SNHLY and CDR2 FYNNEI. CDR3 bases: TGTGCCAGCAATTCAGCGGTACAAGAGACCCAGTACTTC. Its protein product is CASNSAVQETQYF.

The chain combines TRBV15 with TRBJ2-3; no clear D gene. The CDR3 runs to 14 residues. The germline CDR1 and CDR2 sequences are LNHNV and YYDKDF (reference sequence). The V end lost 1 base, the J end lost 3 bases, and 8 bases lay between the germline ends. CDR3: CATSRGDGTDTQYF. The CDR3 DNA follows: TGTGCCACCAGCAGAGGTGACGGAACAGATACGCAGTATTTT. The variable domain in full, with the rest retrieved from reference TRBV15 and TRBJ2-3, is DAMVIQNPRYQVTQFGKPVTLSCSQTLNHNVMYWYQQKSSQAPKLLFHYYDKDFNNEADTPDNFQSRRPNTSFCFLDIRSPGLGDTAMYLCATSRGDGTDTQYFGPGTRLTVL.

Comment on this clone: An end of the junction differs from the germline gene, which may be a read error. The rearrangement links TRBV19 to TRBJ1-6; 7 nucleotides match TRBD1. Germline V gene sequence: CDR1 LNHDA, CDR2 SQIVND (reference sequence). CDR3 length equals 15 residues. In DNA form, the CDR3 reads TGTGCCAGTAGTTCACAGGGGCTGGGAGGAAAACCCCTCTACTTT. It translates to CASSSQGLGGKPLYF.

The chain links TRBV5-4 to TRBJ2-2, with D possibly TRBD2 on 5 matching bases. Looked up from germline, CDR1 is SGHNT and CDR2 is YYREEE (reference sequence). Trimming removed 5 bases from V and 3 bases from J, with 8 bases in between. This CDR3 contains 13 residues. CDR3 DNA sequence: TGTGCCAGCAGTCGGGAAGACACCGGGGAGCTGTTTTTT. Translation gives CASSREDTGELFF.

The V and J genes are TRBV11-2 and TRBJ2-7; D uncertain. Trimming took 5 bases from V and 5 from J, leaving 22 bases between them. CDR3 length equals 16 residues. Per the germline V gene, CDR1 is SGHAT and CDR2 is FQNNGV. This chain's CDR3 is CASSMSPVSQRNEQYF. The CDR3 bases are TGTGCCAGCAGCATGAGCCCGGTCTCACAACGGAACGAGCAGTACTTC.

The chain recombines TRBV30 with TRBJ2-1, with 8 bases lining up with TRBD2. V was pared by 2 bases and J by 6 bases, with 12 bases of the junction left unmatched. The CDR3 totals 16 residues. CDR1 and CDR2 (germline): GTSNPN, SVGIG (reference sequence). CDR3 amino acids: CAWSLGGRTFTNEQFF. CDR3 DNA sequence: TGTGCCTGGAGTTTGGGCGGGAGGACGTTCACCAATGAGCAGTTCTTC.

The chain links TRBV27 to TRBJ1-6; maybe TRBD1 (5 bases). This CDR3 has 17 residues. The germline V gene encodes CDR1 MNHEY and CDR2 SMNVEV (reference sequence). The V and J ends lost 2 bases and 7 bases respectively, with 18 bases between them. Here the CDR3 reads CASSLRGFNPLNSPLHF. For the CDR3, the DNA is TGTGCCAGCAGTTTAAGGGGTTTCAATCCTCTAAATTCACCCCTCCACTTT.